This TCR beta chain was observed in a study of shared clonotypes between healthy human individuals. Points from the study as a whole: Non-shared clonotypes had lower generation probabilities than clonotypes shared by all four sorted-subset donors. Only blood was sampled; tissue repertoires likely differ. It was the few donors that limited the genetic and exposure-history diversity represented. Among donors, clonotype sharing was expected to be affected by sequencing depth.

V was cut by 7 bases and J by 4 bases, with 16 bases left in between. Germline CDR1 reads LGHNT; CDR2 reads FRNRAP. This CDR3 region has 15 residues. Naive CD8 populations comprised CD45RO-negative cells positively selected for CCR7, excluding terminally differentiated effector memory CD45RA+ cells. Only in-frame clones appear in the TCRdb table, and some are missing; sequencing was by immunoSEQ multiplex PCR. Among about 680,000 clones listed, about 90% were seen once. For this clone: The target antigen is unknown.

This receptor was taken from a man in his thirties or forties in good health. J is TRBJ2-2 and V is TRBV12-5, with a weak D call TRBD1 (5 bases). Sequenced material: naive CD8+ T cells sorted from blood. The CDR3, as DNA: TGTGCTAGTGCCAACCCAGACAGCCGCACCGGGGAGCTGTTTTTT. It translates to CASANPDSRTGELFF.